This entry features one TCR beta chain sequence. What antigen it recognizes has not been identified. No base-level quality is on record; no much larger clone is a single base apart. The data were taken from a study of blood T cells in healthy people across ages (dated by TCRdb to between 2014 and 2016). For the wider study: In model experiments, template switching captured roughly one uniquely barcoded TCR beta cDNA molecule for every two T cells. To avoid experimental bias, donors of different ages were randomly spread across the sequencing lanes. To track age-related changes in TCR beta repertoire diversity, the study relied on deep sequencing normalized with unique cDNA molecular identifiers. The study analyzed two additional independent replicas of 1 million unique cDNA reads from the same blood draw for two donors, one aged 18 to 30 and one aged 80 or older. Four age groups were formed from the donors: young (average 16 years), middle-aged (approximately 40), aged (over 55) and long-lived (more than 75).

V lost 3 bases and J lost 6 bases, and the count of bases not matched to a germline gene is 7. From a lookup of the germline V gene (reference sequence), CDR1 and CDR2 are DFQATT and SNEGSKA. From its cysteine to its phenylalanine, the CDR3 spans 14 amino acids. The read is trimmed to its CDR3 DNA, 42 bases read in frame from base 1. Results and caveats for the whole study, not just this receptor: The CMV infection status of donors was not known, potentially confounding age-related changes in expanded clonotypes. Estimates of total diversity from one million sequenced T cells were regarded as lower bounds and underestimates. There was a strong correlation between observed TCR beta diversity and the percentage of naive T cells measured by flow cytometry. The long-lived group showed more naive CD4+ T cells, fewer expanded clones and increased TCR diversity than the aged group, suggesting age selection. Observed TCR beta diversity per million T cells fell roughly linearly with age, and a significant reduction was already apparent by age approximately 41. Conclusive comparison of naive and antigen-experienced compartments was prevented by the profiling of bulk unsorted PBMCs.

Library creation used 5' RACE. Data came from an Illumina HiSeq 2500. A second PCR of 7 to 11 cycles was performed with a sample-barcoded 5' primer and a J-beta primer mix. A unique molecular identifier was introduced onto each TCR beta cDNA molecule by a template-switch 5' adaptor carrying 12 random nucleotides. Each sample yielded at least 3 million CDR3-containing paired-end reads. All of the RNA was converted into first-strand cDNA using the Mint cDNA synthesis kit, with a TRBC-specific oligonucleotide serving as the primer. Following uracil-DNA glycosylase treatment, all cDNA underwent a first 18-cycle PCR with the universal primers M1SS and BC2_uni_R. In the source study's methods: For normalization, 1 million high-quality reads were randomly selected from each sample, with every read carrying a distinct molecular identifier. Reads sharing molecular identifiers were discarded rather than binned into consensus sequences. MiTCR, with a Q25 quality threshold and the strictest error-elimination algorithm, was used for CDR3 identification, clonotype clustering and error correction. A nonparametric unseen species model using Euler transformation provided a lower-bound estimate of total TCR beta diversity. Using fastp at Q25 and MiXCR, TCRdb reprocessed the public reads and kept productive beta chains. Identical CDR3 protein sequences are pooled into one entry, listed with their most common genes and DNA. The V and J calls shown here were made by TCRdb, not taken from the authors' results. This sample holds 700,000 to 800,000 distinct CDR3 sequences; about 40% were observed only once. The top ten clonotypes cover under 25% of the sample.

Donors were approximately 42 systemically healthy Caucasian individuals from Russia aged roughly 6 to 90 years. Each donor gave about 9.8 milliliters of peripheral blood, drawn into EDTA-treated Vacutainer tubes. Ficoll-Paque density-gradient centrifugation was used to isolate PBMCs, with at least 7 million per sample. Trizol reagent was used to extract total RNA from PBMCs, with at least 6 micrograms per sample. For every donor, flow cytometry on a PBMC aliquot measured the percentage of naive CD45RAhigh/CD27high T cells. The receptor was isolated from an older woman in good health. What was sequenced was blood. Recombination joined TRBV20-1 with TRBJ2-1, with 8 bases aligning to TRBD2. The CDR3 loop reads CSASLPGGPNEQFF. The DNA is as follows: TGCAGTGCTAGTCTTCCGGGAGGGCCCAATGAGCAGTTCTTC.